This is a list of T cell receptor beta chains from one sample in a study of spatial heterogeneity in lung cancer. MiXCR was run by TCRdb on the 5' RACE reads, yielding one entry per CDR3 protein. The data show around 3,000 distinct CDR3 sequences, 6% to 7% seen once. Sequences were derived from lung tumor tissue, sampled at surgery. The source of these receptors is a male donor with early-stage non-small cell lung cancer. Each CDR3 is given without its conserved first and last residue. Each record gives: J gene, V gene, CDR3 protein.

TRBJ1-2	TRBV6-6	ASSSGTVPYGYT
TRBJ2-5	TRBV12-3/TRBV12-4	ASSLSRINQETQY
TRBJ1-2	TRBV20-1	SASEGGYYGYT
TRBJ1-5	TRBV5-5	ASSLKPTDFNQPQH
TRBJ1-4	TRBV11-2	ASSPRSGATNEKLF
TRBJ1-5	TRBV11-3	ASSLEGKGGNQPQH
TRBJ1-5	TRBV2	ASSPTDQPQH
TRBJ1-2	TRBV5-6	ASSSGQGHGYT
TRBJ2-5	TRBV27	ASSPQVAGGTETQY
TRBJ1-5	TRBV19	ASSQGEQPQH
TRBJ2-5	TRBV11-2	ASSFFGQGQETQY
TRBJ1-6	TRBV18	ASSPPAQGHSPLH
TRBJ2-7	TRBV20-1	SARGQGEQY
TRBJ1-2	TRBV20-1	SARGGNYGYT
TRBJ2-2	TRBV7-2	ASSFATRNTGELF
TRBJ2-7	TRBV18	ASSRDRGTYEQY
TRBJ2-5	TRBV24-1	ATSDLQPGQGGETQY
TRBJ2-4	TRBV29-1	SVRVGSGEY
TRBJ2-7	TRBV5-5	ASSLAWDYEQY
TRBJ1-2	TRBV10-2	ASSDRRGANYGYT
TRBJ1-4	TRBV6-5	ASSQDVRQTGKLF
TRBJ2-1	TRBV6-5	ASSGDRGRTYNEQF